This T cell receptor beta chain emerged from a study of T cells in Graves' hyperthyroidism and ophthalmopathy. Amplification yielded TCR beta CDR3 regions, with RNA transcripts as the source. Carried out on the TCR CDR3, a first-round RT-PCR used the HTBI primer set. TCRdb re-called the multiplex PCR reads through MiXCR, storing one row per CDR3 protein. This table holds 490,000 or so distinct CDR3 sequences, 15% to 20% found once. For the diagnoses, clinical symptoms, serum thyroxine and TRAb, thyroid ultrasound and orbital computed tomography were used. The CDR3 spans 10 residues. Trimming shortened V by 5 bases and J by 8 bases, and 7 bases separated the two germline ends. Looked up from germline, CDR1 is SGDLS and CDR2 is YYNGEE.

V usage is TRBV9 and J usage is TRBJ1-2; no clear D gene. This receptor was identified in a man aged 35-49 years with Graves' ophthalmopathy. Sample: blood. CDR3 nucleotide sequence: TGTGCCAGCAGGCAAAAGGGCTACACCTTC. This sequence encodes CASRQKGYTF.